The source of this T cell receptor beta chain is a study of resident and recirculating memory T cells in vitiligo. Assay: immunoSEQ multiplex PCR; the TCRdb copy retains only in-frame clones and omits some. The repertoire holds about 42,000 clones, over 90% seen once, with more than 4% in the top ten. Per the germline V gene, CDR1 is LNHNV and CDR2 is YYDKDF (reference sequence). This CDR3 spans 17 amino acids. V shed 8 bases, J shed 4 bases, and the junction held 20 bases outside the gene matches. The clonotype comes from a male donor with vitiligo. This chain joins TRBV15 and TRBJ2-7, with 7 bases that match TRBD1. The specimen sequenced was blood. The DNA for the CDR3 is TGTGCCACCGAGCCCGGGACAGCCCCTGGGGGATGGTACGAGCAGTACTTC. Translation gives CATEPGTAPGGWYEQYF.